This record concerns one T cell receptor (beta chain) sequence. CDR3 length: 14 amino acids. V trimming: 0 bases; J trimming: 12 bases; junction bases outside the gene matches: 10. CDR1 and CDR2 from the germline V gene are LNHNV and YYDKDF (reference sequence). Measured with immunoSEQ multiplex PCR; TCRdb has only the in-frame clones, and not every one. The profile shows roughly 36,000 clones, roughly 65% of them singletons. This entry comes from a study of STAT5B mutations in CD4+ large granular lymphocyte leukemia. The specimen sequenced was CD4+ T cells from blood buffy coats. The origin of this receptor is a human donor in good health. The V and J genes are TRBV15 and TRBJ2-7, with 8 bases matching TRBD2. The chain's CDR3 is CATSRDRALGLAYF. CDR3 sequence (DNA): TGTGCCACCAGCAGAGATCGAGCACTCGGACTAGCGTACTTC.